This entry lists 27 T cell receptor beta chains sequenced from one sample in a study of blood T cell repertoires in COVID-19. Profiling relied on immunoSEQ multiplex PCR, and the TCRdb table lists in-frame clones only, not all of them. The sample has about 440,000 clones, roughly 91% seen once. Input material: PBMCs or T cells enriched from blood (not recorded which). The receptors come from a man aged 18 to 29 who had recovered from COVID-19.

There are a few counts of this clone. This chain uses TRBV6-5 with TRBJ1-1, with unresolved D. The CDR3 runs 14 residues. CDR1 MNHEY and CDR2 SVGAGI come from the germline V gene. The V end lost 0 bases, the J end lost 4 bases, and 9 bases lay between the germline ends. Written as DNA, the CDR3 is TGTGCCAGCAGTTACTCGAGGTGGATCACTGAAGCTTTCTTT. Residues: CASSYSRWITEAFF.

J is TRBJ2-1 and V is TRBV4-1, with TRBD1 identical over 12 bases. The CDR3 totals 16 residues. Germline V CDR1 and CDR2: MGHRA, YSYEKL. Trimming cost V 1 base and J 7 bases; bases outside gene matches: 5. In DNA, the CDR3 is TGCGCCAGCAGCCAAGGGGGACAGGGGGCAAGTAATGAGCAGTTCTTC. Its protein product is CASSQGGQGASNEQFF.

The chain joins TRBV9 to TRBJ2-3, with TRBD2 matching 7 bases. CDR3 length: 15 amino acids. Trimming took 3 bases from V and 0 from J; bases not matched to a gene: 4. Germline CDR1 is SGDLS and CDR2 is YYNGEE. The CDR3 DNA sequence: TGTGCCAGCAGCGCCACTAGCGAAAGCACAGATACGCAGTATTTT. This codes for CASSATSESTDTQYF.

The chain has TRBV4-1 and TRBJ1-6; D uncertain. The CDR3 runs to 13 residues. V was pared by 1 base and J by 8 bases, with 6 bases between. In germline, CDR1 is MGHRA, CDR2 YSYEKL. In DNA, the CDR3 is TGCGCCAGCAGCCAAGTTGAGGATTCACCCCTCCACTTT. It codes for CASSQVEDSPLHF.

The J gene is TRBJ2-7, the V gene TRBV14; 7 bases line up with TRBD1. Germline values: CDR1 SGHDN, CDR2 FVKESK. V was pared by 3 bases and J by 0 bases, with 11 bases of the junction left unmatched. This CDR3 comprises 17 residues. The DNA of the CDR3 is TGTGCCAGCAGCCAGTCAGGTATCCGGGACAGCTCCTACGAGCAGTACTTC. This codes for CASSQSGIRDSSYEQYF. Complete variable domain (other parts from reference TRBV14 and TRBJ2-7): EAGVTQFPSHSVIEKGQTVTLRCDPISGHDNLYWYRRVMGKEIKFLLHFVKESKQDESGMPNNRFLAERTGGTYSTLKVQPAELEDSGVYFCASSQSGIRDSSYEQYFGPGTRLTVT.

In this sample, this clone turned up once. V is TRBV2 and J is TRBJ1-5; D uncertain. Per the germline V gene, CDR1 is SNHLY and CDR2 is FYNNEI. The CDR3 contains 13 residues. V was shortened by 2 bases and J by 7 bases, with 9 bases between the two germline ends. The CDR3 is CASSESSLQPQHF. DNA for the CDR3: TGTGCCAGCAGTGAAAGTAGTCTACAGCCCCAGCATTTT. The full variable domain, rest sourced from reference TRBV2 and TRBJ1-5, is EPEVTQTPSHQVTQMGQEVILRCVPISNHLYFYWYRQILGQKVEFLVSFYNNEISEKSEIFDDQFSVERPDGSNFTLKIRSTKLEDSAMYFCASSESSLQPQHFGDGTRLSIL.

V gene TRBV29-1 combines with J gene TRBJ2-1, with 7 bases lining up with TRBD1. V trimming: 7 bases; J trimming: 1 base; junction bases outside the gene matches: 13. The germline V gene has CDR1 SQVTM and CDR2 ANQGSEA. This CDR3 is 16 amino acids long. The CDR3 loop is CSGNIWDRQSYNEQFF. The CDR3 bases are TGCAGCGGAAACATCTGGGACAGACAGTCCTACAATGAGCAGTTCTTC.

The chain joins TRBV18 to TRBJ1-2, with no clear D. Trimming stripped 5 bases from V and 8 bases from J, with 18 bases between. The CDR3 is 14 amino acids. CDR1 is KGHSH, CDR2 LQKENI, per germline. CDR3 nucleotide sequence: TGTGCCAGCTCATACACCCTGGAGGGAAGGGGCTACACCTTC. It specifies CASSYTLEGRGYTF.

Note on this clone: The identical CDR3 is also encoded by other nucleotide sequences in the sample. The chain couples TRBV3-1 (or the pseudogene TRBV3-2) to TRBJ1-5; 8 bases are a match to TRBD1. Germline V gives CDR1 LGHDT, CDR2 YNNKEL (reference sequence). Trimming at V came to 1 base and at J to 7 bases, leaving 0 bases not matched to a gene. CDR3 size: 13 residues. In nucleotides, the CDR3 is TGTGCCAGCAGCCAAGGGGACAGGCAGCCCCAGCATTTT. This encodes CASSQGDRQPQHF.

The chain is built from TRBV30 and TRBJ2-2; possible D gene TRBD2, 5 bases. Germline CDR1 GTSNPN, CDR2 SVGIG (reference sequence). The ends were cut back, 7 bases at V and 7 bases at J, with 13 bases in the middle. The CDR3 consists of 12 residues. Written as DNA, the CDR3 is TGTGCCTACGGGAAGGGCCACGGGGAGCTGTTTTTT. This gives the protein CAYGKGHGELFF.

The gene calls are TRBV5-1 and TRBJ2-3, with 7 nucleotides matching TRBD2. Losses at the gene ends were 3 bases for V and 3 bases for J; bases not matched to a gene: 7. CDR1 and CDR2 (germline): SGHRS, YFSETQ. The CDR3 runs to 15 residues. The CDR3 protein is CASSWGGAWTDTQYF. DNA of the CDR3: TGCGCCAGCAGCTGGGGAGGGGCATGGACAGATACGCAGTATTTT. Looking up the rest from reference TRBV5-1 and TRBJ2-3 gives the full variable domain: KAGVTQTPRYLIKTRGQQVTLSCSPISGHRSVSWYQQTPGQGLQFLFEYFSETQRNKGNFPGRFSGRQFSNSRSEMNVSTLELGDSALYLCASSWGGAWTDTQYFGPGTRLTVL.

The chain carries TRBV2 and TRBJ2-1, with TRBD2 matching 8 bases. The CDR3 length is 17 residues. The germline CDR1 and CDR2 sequences are SNHLY and FYNNEI. The V gene end was trimmed by 1 base and the J gene end by 8 bases; junction bases not matched to a gene: 13. CDR3 residues: CASSEGPPGLAFDEQFF. The CDR3 coding sequence is TGTGCCAGCAGTGAAGGCCCTCCAGGACTAGCCTTTGATGAGCAGTTCTTC.

V and J are TRBV3-1 (or the pseudogene TRBV3-2) and TRBJ1-1; possible D gene TRBD1, 5 bases. CDR3 length: 13 amino acids. Germline-derived CDR1 and CDR2 are LGHDT and YNNKEL (reference sequence). The V end was cut by 2 bases, the J end by 7 bases, with 11 bases between. The DNA of the CDR3 is TGTGCCAGCAGCCAATTCTCGGGGGGTGAAGCTTTCTTT. It specifies CASSQFSGGEAFF.

The J gene is TRBJ1-5, the V gene TRBV19, with TRBD1 matching over 8 bases. The CDR3 runs 14 residues. CDR1 LNHDA and CDR2 SQIVND come from the germline V gene (reference sequence). Trimming at V came to 6 bases and at J to 6 bases, leaving 7 bases not matched to a gene. The CDR3 DNA is TGTGCCAGTAGGCGGGGGACAGGAGGTCAGCCCCAGCATTTT. Protein: CASRRGTGGQPQHF.

The V and J genes are TRBV24-1 and TRBJ2-7, with 9 bases fitting TRBD2. In germline, CDR1 is KGHDR, CDR2 SFDVKD. This CDR3 comprises 14 residues. Unmatched junction bases numbered 3, after V lost 3 bases and J lost 4 bases. The CDR3 DNA reads as TGTGCCACCAGTGATCCGACTAGCGGATACGAGCAGTACTTC. Its translation: CATSDPTSGYEQYF.

The CDR3 region is CASSDVWTGDVDYGYTF. The CDR3 region has the DNA TGTGCCAGCAGTGATGTTTGGACAGGGGACGTCGACTATGGCTACACCTTC. The chain uses TRBV6-1 and TRBJ1-2, with 9 bases that match TRBD1. The germline V gene has CDR1 MNHNS and CDR2 SASEGT. With V trimmed by 3 bases and J by 3 bases, 11 bases remained unmatched. This CDR3 has 17 residues.

V gene TRBV29-1 combines with J gene TRBJ2-7; a weak D match, TRBD2 (5 bases). Germline CDR1 reads SQVTM; CDR2 reads ANQGSEA. This CDR3 is built from 14 residues. V was trimmed by 7 bases and J by 2 bases, leaving 18 bases between them. CDR3 amino acids: CSADGGPSTYEQYF. CDR3 bases: TGCAGCGCCGATGGAGGTCCGTCGACCTACGAGCAGTACTTC.

This chain connects TRBV5-4 to TRBJ1-5; TRBD1 might be the D (5 bases). Germline V CDR1 and CDR2: SGHNT, YYREEE (reference sequence). The CDR3 has 13 amino acids. V lost 7 bases and J lost 0, with 8 bases in between. Here the CDR3 DNA reads TGTGCCAGCGCGCAGGGTAGCAATCAGCCCCAGCATTTT. Protein: CASAQGSNQPQHF.

The chain combines TRBV19 with TRBJ1-5, with 8 bases fitting TRBD1. J gave up 3 bases and V 3 bases, and 4 bases lay outside the gene matches. The CDR3 is made up of 15 amino acids. Germline lookup yields CDR1 LNHDA and CDR2 SQIVND (reference sequence). The CDR3 region is CASSIWDRHNQPQHF. The DNA for the CDR3 is TGTGCCAGTAGTATTTGGGACAGGCACAATCAGCCCCAGCATTTT.

This clone has just a few counts. The rearrangement uses TRBV7-3 and TRBJ2-7; weak D call: TRBD1 (7 bases). Germline loops: CDR1 SGHTA, CDR2 FQGTGA. The CDR3 sequence is 13 residues long. The V and J ends lost 4 bases and 6 bases respectively, with 13 bases between them. CDR3 nucleotide sequence: TGTGCCAGCAGCTCCCGACAGGGAGGCGAGCAGTACTTC. Protein sequence: CASSSRQGGEQYF.

The chain combines TRBV12-3 or TRBV12-4 with TRBJ1-1; no firm D call. The CDR3 is 13 amino acids. V lost 6 bases to trimming and J lost 1 base, with 9 bases between them. The CDR3 protein is CASSTRPNTEAFF. The CDR3, as DNA: TGTGCCAGCAGCACTAGACCGAACACTGAAGCTTTCTTT.

This clone was observed once. The chain links TRBV18 to TRBJ2-2; D is possibly TRBD2 (5 bases). Trimming removed 2 bases from V and 0 bases from J, with 13 bases in between. The CDR3 covers 17 residues. Looked up from germline, CDR1 is KGHSH and CDR2 is LQKENI. The CDR3 loop is CASSPRTPQTNTGELFF. CDR3 DNA sequence: TGTGCCAGCTCACCAAGGACTCCCCAGACGAACACCGGGGAGCTGTTTTTT.

V usage is TRBV27 and J usage is TRBJ1-2, with 7 bases aligning to TRBD1. The germline V gene has CDR1 MNHEY and CDR2 SMNVEV (reference sequence). With 3 bases clipped from V and 7 bases from J, the junction kept 8 bases outside the gene matches. The CDR3 is made up of 14 amino acids. This chain's CDR3 is CASSFSDRVIGYTF. CDR3 bases: TGTGCCAGCAGTTTTTCCGACAGGGTAATTGGCTACACCTTC.

J is TRBJ2-2 and V is TRBV19; TRBD2 aligns across 12 bases. The junction had 12 bases not matched to a gene; V was cut back by 3 bases and J by 4 bases. This CDR3 is 19 amino acids long. Germline V gene sequence: CDR1 LNHDA, CDR2 SQIVND (reference sequence). This CDR3 is CASSIGRMGLAGSTGELFF. CDR3 bases: TGTGCCAGTAGTATCGGTCGCATGGGACTAGCGGGTAGCACCGGGGAGCTGTTTTTT. Complete variable domain (other parts from reference TRBV19 and TRBJ2-2): DGGITQSPKYLFRKEGQNVTLSCEQNLNHDAMYWYRQDPGQGLRLIYYSQIVNDFQKGDIAEGYSVSREKKESFPLTVTSAQKNPTAFYLCASSIGRMGLAGSTGELFFGEGSRLTVL.

J is TRBJ2-3 and V is TRBV4-1; tentative D call: TRBD1 (6 bases). Germline loops: CDR1 MGHRA, CDR2 YSYEKL. This CDR3 contains 13 residues. Trimming removed 5 bases from V and 6 bases from J, with 12 bases in between. In DNA, the CDR3 is TGCGCCAGCAGCGACACAGGGTTGGATACGCAGTATTTT. Encoded protein: CASSDTGLDTQYF.

The chain joins TRBV5-6 to TRBJ1-1; 7 bases match TRBD1. V shed 3 bases and J 2 bases; nucleotides not matched to a gene: 7. Germline CDR1 and CDR2: SGHDT and YYEEEE. The CDR3 has 15 residues. CDR3 nucleotide sequence: TGTGCCAGCAGCTCCGCCGGGACAGTAAACACTGAAGCTTTCTTT. Translation gives CASSSAGTVNTEAFF.

V and J are TRBV10-3 and TRBJ2-3; 7 bases are shared with TRBD1. Germline trimming cut 3 bases from V and 1 base from J; bases unmatched to any gene: 4. Germline CDR1 reads ENHRY; CDR2 reads SYGVKD. The CDR3 contains 15 residues. CDR3 amino acids: CAISEGGSGTDTQYF. As DNA, the CDR3 is TGTGCCATCAGTGAAGGGGGCAGCGGCACAGATACGCAGTATTTT.